The 27 T cell receptor beta chains below were found in one sample sequenced in a study of T cell responses to AZD1222 COVID-19 vaccine. Data came from immunoSEQ multiplex PCR; TCRdb stores just in-frame clones and leaves some out. This sample yields over 110,000 clones, of which 92% are seen a single time; roughly 10% belongs to the top ten. This material consisted of peripheral blood, taken 28 days after the second AZD1222 dose. Source of these receptors: an adult who received the AZD1222 COVID-19 vaccine.

The chain employs TRBV5-6 and TRBJ2-3; D perhaps matches TRBD1 (6 bases). Germline V gene sequence: CDR1 SGHDT, CDR2 YYEEEE. The CDR3 extends over 15 amino acids. V was shortened by 2 bases and J by 3 bases, with 13 bases between the two germline ends. In DNA, the CDR3 is TGTGCCAGCAGCTTTGGGGCCAGGGGAACAGATACGCAGTATTTT. It specifies CASSFGARGTDTQYF.

The chain employs TRBV5-6 and TRBJ1-4, with a possible D match to TRBD1 (6 bases). From germline, CDR1 is SGHDT and CDR2 YYEEEE. This CDR3 is 16 amino acids long. V lost 2 bases, J lost 6 bases, and 17 bases lay in between. The CDR3: CASSLSLGGVYEKLFF. CDR3 nucleotide sequence: TGTGCCAGCAGCTTAAGTCTTGGGGGCGTCTATGAAAAACTGTTTTTT.

This clone was recorded once. The chain uses TRBV6-6 and TRBJ1-4; D may be TRBD1 (5 bases). Germline loops: CDR1 MNHNY, CDR2 SVGAGI (reference sequence). V dropped 5 bases and J dropped 8 bases, with 15 bases sitting between them. This CDR3 has 14 residues. The CDR3 DNA is TGTGCCAGCAGTCCGACCGATTGGGGCGAAAAACTGTTTTTT. Translation: CASSPTDWGEKLFF.

This chain joins TRBV7-6 and TRBJ1-1; D remains unclear. The CDR3 spans 14 residues. Germline values: CDR1 SGHVS, CDR2 FNYEAQ. V gave up 0 bases and J gave up 4 bases, with 9 bases separating them. CDR3 sequence reads: CASSLAVTGTEAFF. The DNA for the CDR3 is TGTGCCAGCAGCTTAGCGGTGACGGGCACTGAAGCTTTCTTT.

The chain links TRBV27 to TRBJ2-1; D gene ambiguous. The V end lost 2 bases, the J end lost 0 bases, and 8 bases lay between the germline ends. This CDR3 has 15 amino acids. CDR1 and CDR2 from the germline V gene are MNHEY and SMNVEV (reference sequence). CDR3 coding DNA: TGTGCCAGCAGTTTAGAGTCGAGCTCCTACAATGAGCAGTTCTTC. It encodes CASSLESSSYNEQFF.

This clone was seen a few times. The V call is TRBV28, the J call TRBJ1-1, with a weak D call TRBD1 (5 bases). Trimming cost V 7 bases and J 2 bases, with 11 bases left between them. The CDR3 has 13 amino acids. Germline V lookup: CDR1 MDHEN, CDR2 SYDVKM. Here the CDR3 reads CASNHQGNTEAFF. The CDR3 DNA is TGTGCCAGCAATCATCAGGGAAACACTGAAGCTTTCTTT.

The gene calls are TRBV6-1 and TRBJ2-5, with no clear D. CDR3 length equals 15 residues. In germline, CDR1 is MNHNS, CDR2 SASEGT. Trimming left V 3 bases short and J 2 bases short, with 13 bases between. CDR3 bases: TGTGCCAGCAGTGATGCCATGGGGAAACAAGAGACCCAGTACTTC. Protein: CASSDAMGKQETQYF.

The V call is TRBV28, the J call TRBJ1-2, with TRBD1 matching 9 bases. The CDR3 length is 18 residues. Trimming at V came to 8 bases and at J to 3 bases, leaving 19 bases not matched to a gene. Germline V gene data show CDR1 as MDHEN and CDR2 as SYDVKM. The CDR3 DNA reads TGTGCCAGCGGCGTCTTACCGGACAGGGGAAGCGGGGACTATGGCTACACCTTC. It codes for CASGVLPDRGSGDYGYTF.

The chain is built from TRBV6-1 and TRBJ1-2; D unresolved. CDR3 length equals 14 residues. In germline, CDR1 is MNHNS, CDR2 SASEGT. V lost 1 base and J 2 bases, leaving 8 bases between the germline ends. CDR3 nucleotides: TGTGCCAGCAGTGAAGGCATGCCAAACTATGGCTACACCTTC. This gives the protein CASSEGMPNYGYTF.

The V call is TRBV29-1, the J call TRBJ1-1; D remains ambiguous. Trimming stripped 1 base from V and 1 base from J, with 7 bases between. This CDR3 spans 13 amino acids. Germline CDR1 SQVTM, CDR2 ANQGSEA. DNA for the CDR3: TGCAGCGTTGAAGTGGTCTGGAACACTGAAGCTTTCTTT. This codes for CSVEVVWNTEAFF.

This chain links TRBV30 with TRBJ1-6; 7 nucleotides align to TRBD1. CDR1 and CDR2 (germline): GTSNPN, SVGIG (reference sequence). The junction had 4 bases not matched to a gene; V was cut back by 5 bases and J by 6 bases. There are 13 residues in the CDR3. The CDR3: CAWDREPNSPLHF. The CDR3 DNA reads TGTGCCTGGGACAGGGAACCTAATTCACCCCTCCACTTT.

The V call is TRBV7-6, the J call TRBJ1-3; the D is unclear. Between the trimmed V and J ends, which lost 5 bases and 3 bases, there was a span of 5 bases. CDR1 is SGHVS and CDR2 is FNYEAQ in the germline V gene. The CDR3 is 12 amino acids. CDR3 protein: CASSPSGNTIYF. The CDR3 nucleotides are TGTGCCAGCAGCCCAAGTGGAAACACCATATATTTT. Full variable domain (rest looked up from reference TRBV7-6 and TRBJ1-3): GAGVSQSPRYKVTKRGQDVALRCDPISGHVSLYWYRQALGQGPEFLTYFNYEAQQDKSGLPNDRFSAERPEGSISTLTIQRTEQRDSAMYRCASSPSGNTIYFGEGSWLTVV.

The chain combines TRBV19 with TRBJ1-1; 7 positions match TRBD1. This CDR3 comprises 15 residues. V shed 7 bases and J 1 base; nucleotides not matched to a gene: 9. The V gene's germline CDR1 is LNHDA and CDR2 SQIVND (reference sequence). CDR3: CASKPGQAANTEAFF. In DNA, the CDR3 is TGTGCCAGTAAGCCCGGACAGGCCGCGAACACTGAAGCTTTCTTT.

The chain has TRBV7-9 and TRBJ1-1; tentatively, D is TRBD1 (6 bases). CDR1 SEHNR and CDR2 FQNEAQ come from the germline V gene (reference sequence). Trimming removed 5 bases at V and 8 bases at J, with 27 bases between. The CDR3 is 17 residues long. The CDR3 nucleotides are TGTGCCAGCAGCCCAAGTTGGTTGGCGGGGGCTGGGGCGGAAGCTTTCTTT. Residues: CASSPSWLAGAGAEAFF. Together with reference TRBV7-9 and TRBJ1-1, the CDR3 gives the full variable domain: DTGVSQNPRHKITKRGQNVTFRCDPISEHNRLYWYRQTLGQGPEFLTYFQNEAQLEKSRLLSDRFSAERPKGSFSTLEIQRTEQGDSAMYLCASSPSWLAGAGAEAFFGQGTRLTVV.

The chain has TRBV24-1 and TRBJ1-2; the D is unclear. V was cut by 4 bases and J by 8 bases, with 7 bases left in between. Germline CDR1 and CDR2: KGHDR and SFDVKD. CDR3 length equals 11 residues. The CDR3 protein is CATSDHRGYTF. CDR3 DNA: TGTGCCACCAGTGACCACCGGGGCTACACCTTC.

This clone was seen a handful of times. CDR3 protein: CATSRDPRVSYNSPLHF. CDR3 DNA: TGTGCCACCAGCAGAGACCCCAGGGTATCCTATAATTCACCCCTCCACTTT. The chain uses TRBV15 and TRBJ1-6; possible D gene TRBD1, 5 bases. CDR3 size: 17 residues. CDR1 and CDR2 from the germline V gene are LNHNV and YYDKDF (reference sequence). The V end was cut by 0 bases, the J end by 1 base, with 10 bases between. The variable domain in full, completed from reference TRBV15 and TRBJ1-6, reads DAMVIQNPRYQVTQFGKPVTLSCSQTLNHNVMYWYQQKSSQAPKLLFHYYDKDFNNEADTPDNFQSRRPNTSFCFLDIRSPGLGDTAMYLCATSRDPRVSYNSPLHFGNGTRLTVT.

J is TRBJ2-5 and V is TRBV7-2; 8 nucleotides agree with TRBD2. CDR3 length: 16 residues. Germline V gene sequence: CDR1 SGHTA, CDR2 FQGNSA. V shed 5 bases and J 4 bases; nucleotides not matched to a gene: 12. The DNA of the CDR3 is TGTGCCAGCAGCCAGGGGACTAGTAGTCCAGGAGAGACCCAGTACTTC. This gives the protein CASSQGTSSPGETQYF.

The rearrangement uses TRBV12-3 or TRBV12-4 and TRBJ2-4, with 7 positions matching TRBD1. The V segment lost 5 bases and the J segment 13 bases; nucleotides outside the gene matches: 5. This CDR3 comprises 11 residues. CDR3 region: CASSLGTVQYF. The CDR3 DNA sequence: TGTGCCAGCAGTCTAGGGACAGTGCAGTACTTC.

This rearrangement joins TRBV19 to TRBJ1-2; 9 bases line up with TRBD1. The CDR3 length is 13 residues. Trimming took 6 bases from V and 5 from J; bases not matched to a gene: 4. Germline V gives CDR1 LNHDA, CDR2 SQIVND (reference sequence). The CDR3: CASRDGQGYGYTF. The CDR3, as DNA: TGTGCCAGTAGGGACGGACAGGGGTATGGCTACACCTTC.

This chain uses TRBV15 with TRBJ1-5; TRBD1 matches 9 bases. The V gene's germline CDR1 is LNHNV and CDR2 YYDKDF (reference sequence). Trimming took 0 bases from V and 4 from J; bases not matched to a gene: 4. The CDR3 has 16 residues. The CDR3 sequence is CATSRDWGTGNQPQHF. The CDR3 DNA reads as TGTGCCACCAGCAGAGATTGGGGGACAGGGAATCAGCCCCAGCATTTT.

The chain combines TRBV27 with TRBJ1-3; 12 positions agree with TRBD1. The germline V gene encodes CDR1 MNHEY and CDR2 SMNVEV (reference sequence). Losses at the gene ends were 6 bases for V and 2 bases for J; bases not matched to a gene: 2. This CDR3 spans 15 amino acids. The CDR3 coding sequence is TGTGCCAGCAGGGGACAGGGGGCCCCTGGAAACACCATATATTTT. Translated, it gives CASRGQGAPGNTIYF.

The V call is TRBV6-5, the J call TRBJ2-3; the D is unclear. This CDR3 is 14 amino acids long. Germline V gives CDR1 MNHEY, CDR2 SVGAGI. V lost 6 bases and J 1 base, leaving 11 bases between the germline ends. This chain's CDR3 is CASSLGRGTDTQYF. The CDR3 region has the DNA TGTGCCAGCAGCCTAGGTAGGGGCACAGATACGCAGTATTTT.

V and J are TRBV18 and TRBJ2-5; tentative D call: TRBD1 (6 bases). CDR3 length equals 15 residues. The V gene's germline CDR1 is KGHSH and CDR2 LQKENI. The V gene lost 1 base and the J gene lost 1 base, with 10 bases spanning the gap. This CDR3 is CASSPLVTGQETQYF. The CDR3 nucleotides are TGTGCCAGCTCACCACTAGTGACAGGCCAAGAGACCCAGTACTTC. Full variable domain (rest looked up from reference TRBV18 and TRBJ2-5): NAGVMQNPRHLVRRRGQEARLRCSPMKGHSHVYWYRQLPEEGLKFMVYLQKENIIDESGMPKERFSAEFPKEGPSILRIQQVVRGDSAAYFCASSPLVTGQETQYFGPGTRLLVL.

The chain joins TRBV19 to TRBJ1-1, with a tentative D call TRBD1 (6 bases). Trimming took 7 bases from V and 1 from J, leaving 7 bases between them. The germline CDR1 and CDR2 sequences are LNHDA and SQIVND (reference sequence). The CDR3 extends over 12 amino acids. This CDR3 is CASTQGNTEAFF. In DNA form, the CDR3 reads TGTGCCAGTACACAGGGGAACACTGAAGCTTTCTTT.

The chain is built from TRBV27 and TRBJ1-1; no firm D call. The germline V gene has CDR1 MNHEY and CDR2 SMNVEV (reference sequence). V was cut by 4 bases and J by 9 bases, with 12 bases left in between. CDR3 length: 12 residues. CDR3 protein: CASSSGRVKAFF. In nucleotides, the CDR3 is TGTGCCAGCAGTTCAGGACGGGTTAAAGCTTTCTTT.

The CDR3 protein is CASSPFSAGELFF. CDR3 coding DNA: TGTGCCAGCAGCCCCTTTAGTGCCGGGGAGCTGTTTTTT. The chain links TRBV6-2 or TRBV6-3 to TRBJ2-2; no clear D. The CDR3 contains 13 residues. V was pared by 6 bases and J by 6 bases, with 11 bases between. Germline CDR1 is MNHEY and CDR2 is SVGEGT.

A remark on this clone: Other DNA sequences in the same sample also yield this CDR3. The chain joins TRBV28 to TRBJ1-1; D call uncertain. Germline CDR1 and CDR2: MDHEN and SYDVKM. The germline V and J ends were trimmed by 6 bases and 1 base, with 3 bases remaining between them. CDR3 length equals 11 residues. The CDR3 DNA follows: TGTGCCAGCAGGGCGAACACTGAAGCTTTCTTT. Its protein is CASRANTEAFF.